This TCR beta chain stems from a study of blood T cell repertoires in COVID-19. Study summary: Sites across the United States, Italy and Spain contributed samples from acute and convalescent COVID-19.

This table comes from immunoSEQ multiplex PCR, and its TCRdb copy is limited to in-frame clones, with some not included. The profile covers 140,000 or so clones, with around 80% appearing a single time and approximately 5% taken by the ten largest. This clone was seen only a few times. Trimming pared 11 bases from V and 3 bases from J, leaving 16 bases between. The CDR3 totals 13 residues. Germline V gene sequence: CDR1 SEHNR, CDR2 FQNEAQ (reference sequence). The gene calls are TRBV7-9 and TRBJ1-1; D perhaps matches TRBD1 (6 bases). The source material was peripheral blood. The TCR was taken from a woman aged 45-65 years with acute or convalescent COVID-19. In DNA, the CDR3 is TGTGCCGGTGGGGGCGCAGATGACACTGAAGCTTTCTTT. It translates to CAGGGADDTEAFF.